The clone carrying this TCR beta chain was picked up a small number of times. These data are taken from a study of regulatory T cells in long-lasting Graves disease. Study summary: Newly diagnosed Graves' patients had under 3 months of antithyroid drugs.

V trimming: 0 bases; J trimming: 8 bases; junction bases outside the gene matches: 7. Germline CDR1 DFQATT, CDR2 SNEGSKA (reference sequence). This CDR3 contains 15 residues. Both iRepertoire HTBI primers and Arm-PCR of CDR3 regions were used to build the TCR beta libraries. TCRdb processed the multiplex PCR reads anew with MiXCR; each CDR3 protein has one entry. This table holds about 440,000 distinct CDR3 sequences, about 15% found once. Time point defined: newly diagnosed GD, antithyroid drugs for less than 3 months. Researchers made the TCR library from RNA that was extracted from PBMCs. These data also formed part of another study, on T cells in Graves' hyperthyroidism and ophthalmopathy. From that report: Researchers ran a first-round RT-PCR on the TCR CDR3 using the HTBI primer set.

This chain uses TRBV20-1 with TRBJ2-1; TRBD1 agrees at 10 bases. The origin of this receptor is a woman aged 25 to 39 with Graves disease. This specimen was peripheral blood mononuclear cells (PBMCs), taken at new diagnosis, from a patient treated with antithyroid drugs. This CDR3 reads CSARDRDRGRDEQFF. The CDR3 DNA reads as TGCAGTGCTAGAGATCGCGACAGGGGGCGCGATGAGCAGTTCTTC.